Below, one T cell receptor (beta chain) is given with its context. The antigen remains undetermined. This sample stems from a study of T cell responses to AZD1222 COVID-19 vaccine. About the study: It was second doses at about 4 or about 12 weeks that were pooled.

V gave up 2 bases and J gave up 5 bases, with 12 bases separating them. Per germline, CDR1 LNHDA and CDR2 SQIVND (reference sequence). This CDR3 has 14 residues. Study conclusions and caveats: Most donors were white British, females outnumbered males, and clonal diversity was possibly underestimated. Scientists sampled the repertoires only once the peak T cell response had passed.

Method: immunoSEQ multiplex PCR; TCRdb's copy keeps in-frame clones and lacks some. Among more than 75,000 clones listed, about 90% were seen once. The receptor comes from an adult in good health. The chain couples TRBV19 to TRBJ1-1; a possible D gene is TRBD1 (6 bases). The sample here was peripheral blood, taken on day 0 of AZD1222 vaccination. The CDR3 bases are TGTGCCAGTAGTATACTGGGGGGGCGGACTGAAGCTTTCTTT. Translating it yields CASSILGGRTEAFF.